The source of this T cell receptor (beta chain) is a study of T cell changes during pregnancy in multiple sclerosis. Assay: immunoSEQ multiplex PCR; the TCRdb copy retains only in-frame clones and omits some. The sample includes about 80,000 clones, approximately 90% of them seen just once. Germline CDR1 SQVTM, CDR2 ANQGSEA. This CDR3 region has 15 residues. V lost 6 bases, J lost 1 base, and 10 bases stayed unmatched. This chain links TRBV29-1 with TRBJ2-7; 9 nucleotides agree with TRBD1. The specimen comprised peripheral blood, sampled before pregnancy. The TCR was taken from a female donor with multiple sclerosis, enrolled in a pregnancy study. CDR3 nucleotide sequence: TGCAGCGTAGGGGGGACAGGGTGGTTATCCTACGAGCAGTACTTC. Amino acid sequence: CSVGGTGWLSYEQYF.